This entry describes one T cell receptor beta chain. Its matching antigen is unknown. The source of the sample is a study of T cell responses to AZD1222 COVID-19 vaccine. Study results and limitations: White British ancestry dominated among donors, who included more females, and clonal diversity was possibly underestimated.

Germline assignment: CDR1 WNHNN and CDR2 SYGVQD (reference sequence). This CDR3 has 13 residues. Trimming removed 3 bases from V and 4 bases from J, with 9 bases in between. TCRdb's table, derived via immunoSEQ multiplex PCR, lists solely in-frame clones and lacks some. The sample carries 100,000 to 120,000 clones, roughly 93% recorded once. The chain recombines TRBV10-1 with TRBJ1-2; D gene uncertain. This receptor was obtained from an adult who received the AZD1222 COVID-19 vaccine. This material consisted of peripheral blood, taken 28 days after the second AZD1222 dose. CDR3 coding DNA: TGCGCCAGCAGTGATTCGGAGAGCTATGGCTACACCTTC. Amino acid sequence: CASSDSESYGYTF.